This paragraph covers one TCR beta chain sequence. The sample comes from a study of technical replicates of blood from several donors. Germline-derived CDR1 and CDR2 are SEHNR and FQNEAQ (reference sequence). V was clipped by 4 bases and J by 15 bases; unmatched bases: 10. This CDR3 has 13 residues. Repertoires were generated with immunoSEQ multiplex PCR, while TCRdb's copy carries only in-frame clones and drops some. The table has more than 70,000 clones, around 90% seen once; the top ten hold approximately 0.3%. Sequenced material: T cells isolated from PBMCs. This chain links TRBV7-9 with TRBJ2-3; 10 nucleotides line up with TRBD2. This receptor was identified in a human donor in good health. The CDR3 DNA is TGTGCCAGCAGCTCGACAGAAGCGGGGGGGCTTTATTTT. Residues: CASSSTEAGGLYF.